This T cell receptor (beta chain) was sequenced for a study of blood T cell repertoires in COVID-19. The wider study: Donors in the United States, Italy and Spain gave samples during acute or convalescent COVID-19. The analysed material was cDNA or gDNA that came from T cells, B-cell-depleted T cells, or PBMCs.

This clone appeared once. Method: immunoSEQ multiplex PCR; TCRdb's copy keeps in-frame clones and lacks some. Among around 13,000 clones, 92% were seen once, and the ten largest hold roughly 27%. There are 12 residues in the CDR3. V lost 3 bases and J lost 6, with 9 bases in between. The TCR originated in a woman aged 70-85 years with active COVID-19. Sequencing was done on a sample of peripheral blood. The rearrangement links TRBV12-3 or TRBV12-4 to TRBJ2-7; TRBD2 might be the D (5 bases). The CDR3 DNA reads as TGTGCCAGCAGTTTTGGAGGCCCCGAGCAGTACTTC. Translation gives CASSFGGPEQYF.